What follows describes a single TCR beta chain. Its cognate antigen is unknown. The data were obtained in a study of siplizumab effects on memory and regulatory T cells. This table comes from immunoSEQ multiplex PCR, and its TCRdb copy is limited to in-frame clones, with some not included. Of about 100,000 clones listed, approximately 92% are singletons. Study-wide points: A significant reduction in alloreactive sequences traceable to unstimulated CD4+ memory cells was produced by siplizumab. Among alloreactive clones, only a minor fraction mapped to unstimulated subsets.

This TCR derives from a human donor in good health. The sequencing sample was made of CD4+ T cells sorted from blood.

The CDR3 here is CASSFLRGADTQYF. CDR3 bases: TGTGCCAGCAGCTTCTTACGGGGGGCAGATACGCAGTATTTT. The chain joins TRBV7-2 to TRBJ2-3; TRBD2 matches 7 bases. Germline CDR1 SGHTA, CDR2 FQGNSA. This CDR3 has 14 residues. V lost 3 bases, J lost 4 bases, and 4 bases stayed unmatched.